These 7 T cell receptor beta chains share one sample of origin, sequenced in a study of radiation and T cells in renal cell carcinoma (dated by TCRdb to 2020 to 2021). The receptor library was made with the immunoSEQ multiplex PCR assay. TCRdb mirrors the immuneACCESS table, restricted to in-frame sequences. Some clones are absent from its copies; in checked studies, under half trace to an unresolved V gene, and the reason for the others is unknown. The sample profile shows 13,000 or so clones; about 71% of them were found once. In total, the top ten clones hold around 20% of the sample. This specimen's time point label, per the study, means: tumor resected at nephrectomy. The meaning of the sample's treatment or condition label: treatment-naive control, cytoreductive nephrectomy. The source material was tumor tissue, sampled from a patient whose treatment was nephrectomy without radiotherapy. The receptors stem from a woman of 80 years or more with renal cell carcinoma.

This sequence joins TRBV7-9 and TRBJ1-5; a possible D gene is TRBD1 (6 bases). The CDR3 spans 15 residues. The V and J ends lost 1 base and 7 bases respectively, with 14 bases between them. The germline V gene encodes CDR1 SEHNR and CDR2 FQNEAQ (reference sequence). The CDR3 region has the DNA TGTGCCAGCAGCTTAGGGATACAGGGTAGCCAGCCCCAGCATTTT. It is translated as CASSLGIQGSQPQHF.

The rearrangement uses TRBV5-1 and TRBJ1-5, with 7 bases matching TRBD1. CDR1 and CDR2 from the germline V gene are SGHRS and YFSETQ. V shed 3 bases and J 0 bases; nucleotides not matched to a gene: 3. CDR3 length: 15 amino acids. CDR3 nucleotides: TGCGCCAGCAGCTCCGGGACAGCTAGCAATCAGCCCCAGCATTTT. Translated, it gives CASSSGTASNQPQHF.

The chain couples TRBV10-3 to TRBJ2-5; a weak D match, TRBD1 (5 bases). Germline V gene sequence: CDR1 ENHRY, CDR2 SYGVKD. The length of the CDR3 is 14 residues. V was trimmed by 8 bases and J by 3 bases, leaving 16 bases between them. The CDR3 reads CAIRKGPLKETQYF. The CDR3 region has the DNA TGTGCCATCCGAAAGGGGCCCCTTAAAGAGACCCAGTACTTC.

The genes are TRBV21-1 and TRBJ1-5; the DNA was not compared with TRBD1, the D call given in the table. TRBV21-1 is shown as a pseudogene. The CDR3 length is 16 residues. The CDR3 DNA follows: TGTGCCAGCAGCAATACGACAATCAGGGCTTTCATGCCCCAGCATTTT. Translation gives CASSNTTIRAFMPQHF.

V usage is TRBV7-2 and J usage is TRBJ2-5; D uncertain. Trimming removed 0 bases at V and 2 bases at J, with 10 bases between. The CDR3 consists of 15 residues. Per the germline V gene, CDR1 is SGHTA and CDR2 is FQGNSA. CDR3: CASSLADLRQETQYF. In DNA, the CDR3 is TGTGCCAGCAGCTTAGCTGATCTCAGACAAGAGACCCAGTACTTC.

This chain joins TRBV10-1 and TRBJ2-3; TRBD1 aligns across 9 bases. Germline CDR1 reads WNHNN; CDR2 reads SYGVQD (reference sequence). The CDR3 has 16 residues. J gave up 3 bases and V 4 bases, and 8 bases lay outside the gene matches. The CDR3 DNA reads as TGCGCCAGCAGTGGAACAGGGGGCGTGTGGACAGATACGCAGTATTTT. Translated, it gives CASSGTGGVWTDTQYF.

The chain couples TRBV5-1 to TRBJ2-5, with TRBD2 as a possible D gene (6 bases). This CDR3 has 13 residues. Looked up from germline, CDR1 is SGHRS and CDR2 is YFSETQ. V gave up 4 bases and J gave up 2 bases, with 9 bases separating them. The DNA of the CDR3 is TGCGCCAGCAGCCCGGGAGAACAAGAGACCCAGTACTTC. Its protein is CASSPGEQETQYF.